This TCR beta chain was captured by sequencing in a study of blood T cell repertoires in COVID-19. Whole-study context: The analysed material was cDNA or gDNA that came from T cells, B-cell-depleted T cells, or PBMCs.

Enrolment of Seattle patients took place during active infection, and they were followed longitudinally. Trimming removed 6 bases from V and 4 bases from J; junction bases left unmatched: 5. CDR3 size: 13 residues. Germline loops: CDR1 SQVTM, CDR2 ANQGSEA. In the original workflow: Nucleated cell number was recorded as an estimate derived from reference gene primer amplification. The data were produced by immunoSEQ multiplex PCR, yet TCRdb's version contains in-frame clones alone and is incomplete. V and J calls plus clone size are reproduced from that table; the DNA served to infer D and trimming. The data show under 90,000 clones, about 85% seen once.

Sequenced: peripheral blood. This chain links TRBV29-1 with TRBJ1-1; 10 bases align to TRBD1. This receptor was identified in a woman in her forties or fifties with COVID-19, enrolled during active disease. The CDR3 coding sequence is TGCAGCGTCGGACAGGGGGTGGGCACTGAAGCTTTCTTT. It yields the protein CSVGQGVGTEAFF.